These T cell receptor beta chains were read from a single sample in a study of CD8 T cells in Susac syndrome. TCRdb processed the immunoSEQ multiplex PCR reads anew with MiXCR; each CDR3 protein has one entry. The sample includes about 240,000 distinct CDR3 sequences, 90% to 96% of them seen just once. Sequencing was carried out using CD4+ T cells from PBMCs. Receptors originate from a human donor with Susac syndrome. Both conserved end residues are part of each CDR3. Fields, in order: J gene, clone size, D gene, V gene, CDR3 DNA, CDR3 protein. A D gene is named only where the DNA matches it firmly. Size is stated for part of the rows, as once, few or many counts, or as a class when the clone is expanded.

TRBJ2-7 - TRBD2 TRBV24-1 TGTGCCACCAGTGATTCGGGACTAGCGGGAGGGCCGGGGGAGCAGTACTTC CATSDSGLAGGPGEQYF
TRBJ2-1 - - TRBV12-3/TRBV12-4 TGTGCCAGCAGAGAGCGGTTCTCCTACAATGAGCAGTTCTTC CASRERFSYNEQFF
TRBJ2-2 - - TRBV7-9 TGTGCCAGCAGCTTTGCGGCGGGATCGGACACCGGGGAGCTGTTTTTT CASSFAAGSDTGELFF
TRBJ2-1 - - TRBV7-3 TGTGCCAGCAGCAAAGGCAATTGGAATGAGCAGTTCTTC CASSKGNWNEQFF
TRBJ1-2 once - TRBV7-9 TGTGCCAGCAGCCCGTCGCAGGCCTTTAACTATGGCTACACCTTC CASSPSQAFNYGYTF
TRBJ1-2 - - TRBV9 TGTGCCAGCAGCGGACTAGTGAACTATGGCTACACCTTC CASSGLVNYGYTF
TRBJ2-5 - - TRBV7-2 TGTGCCAGCAGCTTAGAACGGGCCCAGTACTTC CASSLERAQYF
TRBJ2-5 - - TRBV29-1 TGCAGCGTTGAAGAAGGGCAGGGGAGGACCCAGTACTTC CSVEEGQGRTQYF
TRBJ2-5 once - TRBV12-3/TRBV12-4 TGTGCCAGCAGTCTCCTAGTAAACCAAGAGACCCAGTACTTC CASSLLVNQETQYF
TRBJ2-5 - - TRBV20-1 TGCAGTGCTAGAGATTCCGGCACGTTAGAGACCCAGTACTTC CSARDSGTLETQYF
TRBJ2-7 - - TRBV27 TGTGCCAGACAATCCGCCCAGGGTGTCTACGAGCAGTACTTC CARQSAQGVYEQYF
TRBJ1-2 - - TRBV4-1 TGCGCCAGCAGCTGGGGGACTGTCTATGGCTACACCTTC CASSWGTVYGYTF
TRBJ2-6 - - TRBV3-1 TGTGCCAGCAGCCAAGATTCGGGGGTTGATGGGGCCAACGTCCTGACTTTC CASSQDSGVDGANVLTF
TRBJ2-4 - TRBD2 TRBV7-8 TGTGCCAGCAGCTTTAGCGGGGGGTCTAGCGGGAGACGATACATTCAGTACTTC CASSFSGGSSGRRYIQYF
TRBJ2-3 - - TRBV7-8 TGTGCCAGCAGCTTATTGAGGGGGGGGACAGATACGCAGTATTTT CASSLLRGGTDTQYF
TRBJ2-1 - - TRBV10-3 TGTGCCATCAGTGATATCTCAGCCGATGAGCAGTTCTTC CAISDISADEQFF
TRBJ1-2 - - TRBV4-1 TGCGCCAGCTACGCTAACTATGGCTACACCTTC CASYANYGYTF
TRBJ1-2 - - TRBV30 TGTGCCTGGAGCCAAGGACCATTCTATGGCTACACCTTC CAWSQGPFYGYTF
TRBJ2-7 - TRBD2 TRBV6-5 TGTGCCAGCAGACTAGCGGGAGAAGGGTACGAGCAGTACTTC CASRLAGEGYEQYF
TRBJ2-5 - - TRBV29-1 TGCAGCGTGAGATCAGAGACCCAGTACTTC CSVRSETQYF
TRBJ2-2 - - TRBV7-2 TGTGCCAGCAGCTTAGCAGGGGTTAACACCGGGGAGCTGTTTTTT CASSLAGVNTGELFF
TRBJ1-5 - - TRBV20-1 TGCAGTGCTAGAGATCCGGGCAGAGAGGCTCAGCCCCAGCATTTT CSARDPGREAQPQHF
TRBJ2-5 once TRBD1 TRBV19 TGTGCCAGTAGTCCCGGCCGACAGGGGAGGACCCAGTACTTC CASSPGRQGRTQYF
TRBJ2-1 - TRBD2 TRBV12-5 TGTGCTAGTGGACCCCGGATAGCGGGAGTGAATAATGAGCAGTTCTTC CASGPRIAGVNNEQFF
TRBJ1-1 - TRBD1 TRBV12-3/TRBV12-4 TGTGCCAGCAGTCGGACAGGGCCTGAAGCTTTCTTT CASSRTGPEAFF
TRBJ2-7 once TRBD1 TRBV19 TGTGCCAGTAGTAGAGGGACAGGGGACTCCTACGAGCAGTACTTC CASSRGTGDSYEQYF